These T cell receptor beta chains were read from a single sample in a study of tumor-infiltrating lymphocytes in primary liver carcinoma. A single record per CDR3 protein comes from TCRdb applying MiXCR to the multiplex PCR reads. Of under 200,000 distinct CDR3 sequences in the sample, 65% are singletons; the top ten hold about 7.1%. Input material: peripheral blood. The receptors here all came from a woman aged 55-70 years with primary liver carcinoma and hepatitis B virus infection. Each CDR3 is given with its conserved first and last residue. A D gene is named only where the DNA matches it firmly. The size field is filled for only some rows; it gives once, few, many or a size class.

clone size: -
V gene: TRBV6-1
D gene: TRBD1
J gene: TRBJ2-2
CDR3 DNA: TGTGCCAGCAGTGCCCCGGGACAGGGGGGCTCCATGGAGCTGTTTTTT
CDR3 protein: CASSAPGQGGSMELFF

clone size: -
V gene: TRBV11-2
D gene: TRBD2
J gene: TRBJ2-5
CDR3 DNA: TGTGCCAGCAACTTAGGAACTAGCGGGAGGGAAGTAGAGACCCAGTACTTC
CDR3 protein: CASNLGTSGREVETQYF

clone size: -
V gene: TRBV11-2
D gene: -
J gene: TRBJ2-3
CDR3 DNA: TGTGCCAGCAGCCCAGGGGTAGTGACTCACACAAATACGCAGTATTTT
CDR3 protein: CASSPGVVTHTNTQYF

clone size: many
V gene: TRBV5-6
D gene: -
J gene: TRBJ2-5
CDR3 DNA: TGTGCCAGCAGCTTGAAGCGTCAGACGGGGGAGACCCAGTACTTC
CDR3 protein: CASSLKRQTGETQYF

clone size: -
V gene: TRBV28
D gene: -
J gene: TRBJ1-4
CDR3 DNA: TGCGCCTCTAGACGGGGGGGTGCGGGTAAACTGTTTTTT
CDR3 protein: CASRRGGAGKLFF

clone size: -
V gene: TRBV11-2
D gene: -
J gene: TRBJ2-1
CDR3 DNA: -
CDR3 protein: CVSSFGSGSSYNEQSF

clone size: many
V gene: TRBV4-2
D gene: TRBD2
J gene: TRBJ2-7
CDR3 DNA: TGTGCCAGCAGCCAAGTGGCTAGCGGGAGTAACTACGAGCAGTACTTC
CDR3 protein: CASSQVASGSNYEQYF

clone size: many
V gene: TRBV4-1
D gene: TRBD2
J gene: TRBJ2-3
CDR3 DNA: TGCGCCAGCAGCCAAGGGGCCGGGACTAGCAAAACAGATACGCAGTATTTT
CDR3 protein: CASSQGAGTSKTDTQYF

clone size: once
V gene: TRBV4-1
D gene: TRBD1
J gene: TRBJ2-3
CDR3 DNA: TGCGCCAGCCGCCAAGATCCCTACAGGGGGCGAGCGGATACGCACTATTTT
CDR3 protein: CASRQDPYRGRADTHYF

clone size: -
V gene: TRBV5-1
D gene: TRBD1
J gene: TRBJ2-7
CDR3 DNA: TGCGCCAGCAGTTCAGACAGGGGGCACGACGAGCAGTACTTC
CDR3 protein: CASSSDRGHDEQYF

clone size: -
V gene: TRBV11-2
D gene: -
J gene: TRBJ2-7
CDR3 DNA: TGTGCCAGCGGCCATCAGGGGAGGGCCTACGAGCAGTACTTC
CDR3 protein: CASGHQGRAYEQYF

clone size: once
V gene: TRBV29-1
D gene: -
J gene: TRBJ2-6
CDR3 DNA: TGCAGCGTTCATCTGGGAGAACTATCTGGGGCCAGCGTCCTGACTTTC
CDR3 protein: CSVHLGELSGASVLTF

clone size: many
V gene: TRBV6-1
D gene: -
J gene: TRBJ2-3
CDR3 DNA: TGTGCCAGCAGTGAAATGCAGGCAGATACGCAGTATTTT
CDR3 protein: CASSEMQADTQYF

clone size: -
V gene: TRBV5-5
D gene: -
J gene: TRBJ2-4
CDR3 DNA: TGTGCCAGTAGCCCCCCGACAAGCGACAAAAACATTCAGTACTTC
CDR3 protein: CASSPPTSDKNIQYF

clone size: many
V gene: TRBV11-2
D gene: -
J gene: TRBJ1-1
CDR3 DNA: TGTGCCAGCAGCTTAAGAGCGGCAGGTAACACTGAAGCTTTCTTT
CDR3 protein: CASSLRAAGNTEAFF

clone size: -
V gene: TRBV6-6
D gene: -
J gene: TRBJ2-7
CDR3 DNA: TGTACCAGCAGTCCTCGCCCCCAGTACGAGCAGTACTTC
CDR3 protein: CTSSPRPQYEQYF

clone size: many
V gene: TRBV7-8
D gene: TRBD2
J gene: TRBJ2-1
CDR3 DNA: TGTGCCAGCAGCTTCCCTCCAGGGACTAGCTGGCGCAATGAGCAGTTCTTC
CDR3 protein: CASSFPPGTSWRNEQFF

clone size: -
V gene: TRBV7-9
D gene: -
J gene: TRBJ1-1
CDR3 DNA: TGTGCCAGCAGCTTAGGGGCAGGGACTAACGCTTTCTTT
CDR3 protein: CASSLGAGTNAFF

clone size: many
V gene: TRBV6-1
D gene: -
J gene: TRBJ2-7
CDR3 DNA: TGTGCCAGCAGACGACCAGGGGCGGTCTACGAGCAGTACTTC
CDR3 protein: CASRRPGAVYEQYF

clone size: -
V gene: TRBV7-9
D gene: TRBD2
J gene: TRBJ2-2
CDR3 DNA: TGTGCCAGCAGCTTCGGGCGCCTACTAGCGGGTAGAACCGGGGAGCTGTTTTTT
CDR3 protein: CASSFGRLLAGRTGELFF

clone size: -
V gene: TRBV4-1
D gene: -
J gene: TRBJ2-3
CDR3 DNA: TGCGCCAGCAGCCGACCCGCGGGCCGGGCTTCCACAGGTACGCAGTATTTT
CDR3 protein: CASSRPAGRASTGTQYF

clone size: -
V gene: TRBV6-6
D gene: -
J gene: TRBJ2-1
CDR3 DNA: TGTGCCAGCAGTTATACTAGAGTTGGTGAGAAGTTCTTC
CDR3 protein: CASSYTRVGEKFF

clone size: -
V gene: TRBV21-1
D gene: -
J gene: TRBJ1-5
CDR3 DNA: TGTGCCAGCAGCAGAACTCAGGGATTCCTTAGCAATCAGCCCCAGCATTTT
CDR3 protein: CASSRTQGFLSNQPQHF

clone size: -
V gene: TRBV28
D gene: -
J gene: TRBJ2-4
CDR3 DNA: TGTGCCAGCAGCGTGCCAGTCGTAGCCAAAAACATTCAGTACTTC
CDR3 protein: CASSVPVVAKNIQYF

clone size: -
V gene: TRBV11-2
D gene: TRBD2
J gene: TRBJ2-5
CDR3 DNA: TGTGCCAGCACATCGGGAGGGCTACGGTGGGAGACCCAGTACTTC
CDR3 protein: CASTSGGLRWETQYF

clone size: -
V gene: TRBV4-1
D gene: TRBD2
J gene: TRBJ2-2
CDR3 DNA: TGCGCCAGCAGCCAAGATGTTAGCGGGGGATACACCGGGGAGCTGTTTTTT
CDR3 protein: CASSQDVSGGYTGELFF

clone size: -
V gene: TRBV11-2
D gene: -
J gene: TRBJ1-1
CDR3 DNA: TGTGCCACCAGCTTAGATCTTTGGGCCAGGAACACTGAAGCTTTCTTT
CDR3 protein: CATSLDLWARNTEAFF

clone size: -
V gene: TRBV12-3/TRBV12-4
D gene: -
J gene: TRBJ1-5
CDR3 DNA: TGTGCCAGCAGTCCCACGGGGGCCAATCAATCCCAGCATTTT
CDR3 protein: CASSPTGANQSQHF